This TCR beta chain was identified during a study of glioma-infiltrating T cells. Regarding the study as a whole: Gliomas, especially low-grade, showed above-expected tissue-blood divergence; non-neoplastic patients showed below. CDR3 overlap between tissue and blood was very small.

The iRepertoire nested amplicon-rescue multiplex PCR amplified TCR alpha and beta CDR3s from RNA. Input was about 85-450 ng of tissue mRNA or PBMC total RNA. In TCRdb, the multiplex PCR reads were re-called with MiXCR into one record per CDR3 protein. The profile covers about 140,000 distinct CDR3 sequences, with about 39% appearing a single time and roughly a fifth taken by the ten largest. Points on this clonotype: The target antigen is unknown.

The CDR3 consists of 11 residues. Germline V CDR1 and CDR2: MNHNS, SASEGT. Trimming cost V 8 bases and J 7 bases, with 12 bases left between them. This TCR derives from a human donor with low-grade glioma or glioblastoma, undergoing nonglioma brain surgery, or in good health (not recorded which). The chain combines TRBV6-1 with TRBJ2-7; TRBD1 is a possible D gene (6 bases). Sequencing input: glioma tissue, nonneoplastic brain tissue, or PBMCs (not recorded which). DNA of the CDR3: TGTGCCAGCGGCAGGGGTGAAGAGCAGTACTTC. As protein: CASGRGEEQYF.